The next 25 T cell receptor beta chains were all read from a single sample in a study of blood T cell repertoires in COVID-19. Profiled with immunoSEQ multiplex PCR; TCRdb holds only in-frame clones, not every one. Of 95,000 to 150,000 clones listed, roughly 82% are singletons. The sample was peripheral blood. These receptors originate from a human donor in a cohort sampled during active COVID-19.

This clone has only a few counts. This sequence joins TRBV6-5 and TRBJ1-5, with 8 bases lining up with TRBD1. Germline assignment: CDR1 MNHEY and CDR2 SVGAGI. V lost 2 bases and J lost 6; bases outside the gene matches: 0. The CDR3 extends over 13 amino acids. Here the CDR3 DNA reads TGTGCCAGCAGTTACACAGGGGGTCAGCCCCAGCATTTT. Protein sequence: CASSYTGGQPQHF.

The V call is TRBV3-1 (or the pseudogene TRBV3-2), the J call TRBJ2-5, with 12 bases that match TRBD2. V shed 4 bases and J 0 bases; nucleotides not matched to a gene: 3. The CDR3 is made up of 16 amino acids. Germline lookup yields CDR1 LGHDT and CDR2 YNNKEL (reference sequence). The CDR3 bases are TGTGCCAGCAGCCCGCTAGCGGGGGGGTACCAAGAGACCCAGTACTTC. Its protein is CASSPLAGGYQETQYF.

The chain has TRBV7-2 and TRBJ2-2; 8 nucleotides align to TRBD2. Germline assignment: CDR1 SGHTA and CDR2 FQGNSA. This CDR3 comprises 16 residues. The J segment lost 4 bases and the V segment lost 1 base, leaving 5 bases of the junction unmatched. The CDR3 protein is CASSLGGGGFTGELFF. CDR3 nucleotide sequence: TGTGCCAGCAGCTTAGGAGGCGGGGGGTTCACCGGGGAGCTGTTTTTT.

V is TRBV5-4 and J is TRBJ2-7; TRBD1 is a possible D gene (5 bases). The CDR3 length is 13 residues. V was clipped by 5 bases and J by 1 base, with 10 bases between them. The V gene's germline CDR1 is SGHNT and CDR2 YYREEE (reference sequence). The CDR3 DNA sequence: TGTGCCAGCAGAGACAGCCCTTCCTACGAGCAGTACTTC. It translates to CASRDSPSYEQYF.

This chain joins TRBV6-6 and TRBJ1-1; D may be TRBD1 (6 bases). Trimming shortened V by 7 bases and J by 0 bases, and 12 bases separated the two germline ends. The CDR3 is made up of 14 amino acids. Germline V gene sequence: CDR1 MNHNY, CDR2 SVGAGI (reference sequence). The CDR3 DNA follows: TGTGCCAGCAAAGCGGGACAAATGAACACTGAAGCTTTCTTT. This codes for CASKAGQMNTEAFF.

V and J are TRBV6-6 and TRBJ1-3; D may be TRBD1 (5 bases). The V gene lost 7 bases and the J gene lost 4 bases, with 20 bases spanning the gap. Germline lookup yields CDR1 MNHNY and CDR2 SVGAGI (reference sequence). The CDR3 is 16 residues long. The CDR3: CASTPTGGLRGNTIYF. In DNA, the CDR3 is TGTGCCAGCACCCCGACGGGGGGTCTGCGCGGAAACACCATATATTTT.

The V and J genes are TRBV27 and TRBJ2-3, with 7 bases identical to TRBD1. V lost 6 bases, J lost 8 bases, and 17 bases stayed unmatched. The CDR3 totals 16 residues. Germline V gene sequence: CDR1 MNHEY, CDR2 SMNVEV (reference sequence). The chain's CDR3 is CASRSGQAGYSGTQYF. DNA for the CDR3: TGTGCCAGCAGATCCGGACAGGCAGGGTATAGTGGTACGCAGTATTTT.

The chain links TRBV19 to TRBJ2-1, with 10 bases fitting TRBD1. CDR3 length: 16 amino acids. J was trimmed by 8 bases and V by 6 bases; bases with no gene match: 13. Germline values: CDR1 LNHDA, CDR2 SQIVND (reference sequence). The CDR3 nucleotides read TGTGCCAGTAGCTTAGGCGGGACAGGGGCTGGGCATGAGCAGTTCTTC. Translated, it gives CASSLGGTGAGHEQFF. Full variable domain (rest looked up from reference TRBV19 and TRBJ2-1): DGGITQSPKYLFRKEGQNVTLSCEQNLNHDAMYWYRQDPGQGLRLIYYSQIVNDFQKGDIAEGYSVSREKKESFPLTVTSAQKNPTAFYLCASSLGGTGAGHEQFFGPGTRLTVL.

This clone came up once. The genes are TRBV7-9 and TRBJ1-1; 9 bases fit TRBD1. CDR3 length equals 14 residues. CDR1 is SEHNR, CDR2 FQNEAQ, per germline (reference sequence). The ends lost 5 bases at V and 4 bases at J; junction bases unmatched: 5. The CDR3 is CASSLTGQGTEAFF. CDR3 in DNA: TGTGCCAGCAGCCTCACGGGACAGGGCACTGAAGCTTTCTTT. Drawing the rest from reference TRBV7-9 and TRBJ1-1, the complete variable domain is DTGVSQNPRHKITKRGQNVTFRCDPISEHNRLYWYRQTLGQGPEFLTYFQNEAQLEKSRLLSDRFSAERPKGSFSTLEIQRTEQGDSAMYLCASSLTGQGTEAFFGQGTRLTVV.

The chain joins TRBV6-6 to TRBJ2-7; TRBD1 matches at 9 bases. The CDR3 consists of 16 residues. Germline lookup yields CDR1 MNHNY and CDR2 SVGAGI (reference sequence). The ends lost 2 bases at V and 6 bases at J; junction bases unmatched: 11. The CDR3 nucleotides are TGTGCCAGCAGTTACGGGGCCGGGACAGGGTCTTCCGAGCAGTACTTC. It translates to CASSYGAGTGSSEQYF.

The chain links TRBV19 to TRBJ2-3; D may be TRBD2 (6 bases). The germline gives CDR1 LNHDA, CDR2 SQIVND (reference sequence). The CDR3 is made up of 17 amino acids. Trimming stripped 6 bases from V and 5 bases from J, with 24 bases between. The CDR3 protein is CASRPGPLAPNRDTQYF. CDR3 sequence (DNA): TGTGCCAGTAGACCAGGGCCCCTAGCGCCGAACCGAGATACGCAGTATTTT.

The chain is built from TRBV4-2 and TRBJ2-1; D uncertain. The CDR3 sequence is 14 residues long. CDR1 and CDR2 (germline): LGHNA, YNFKEQ. V was shortened by 0 bases and J by 5 bases, with 8 bases between the two germline ends. The CDR3 nucleotides read TGTGCCAGCAGCCAAGACGTCCGGGACAATGAGCAGTTCTTC. Amino acid sequence: CASSQDVRDNEQFF.

The CDR3 bases are TGCGCCAGCAGCTCCCGGGACTTGAACACTGAAGCTTTCTTT. Residues: CASSSRDLNTEAFF. The chain links TRBV4-1 to TRBJ1-1; possible D gene TRBD1, 5 bases. Trimming left V 5 bases short and J 0 bases short, with 10 bases between. Germline CDR1 MGHRA, CDR2 YSYEKL. The CDR3 contains 14 residues.

This clone was picked up one time. The V and J genes are TRBV6-5 and TRBJ1-1; D remains ambiguous. Germline V gives CDR1 MNHEY, CDR2 SVGAGI. The CDR3 is 12 residues long. V gave up 5 bases and J gave up 0 bases, with 4 bases separating them. CDR3 in amino acids: CASSPMNTEAFF. CDR3 nucleotide sequence: TGTGCCAGCAGTCCAATGAACACTGAAGCTTTCTTT.

This clone was found once. The chain couples TRBV3-1 (or the pseudogene TRBV3-2) to TRBJ2-7; D is uncertain. Germline loops: CDR1 LGHDT, CDR2 YNNKEL (reference sequence). The CDR3 length is 13 residues. V shed 0 bases and J shed 6 bases, with 9 bases lying between them. CDR3 sequence: CASSQDRLREQYF. For the CDR3, the DNA is TGTGCCAGCAGCCAAGACAGGCTCCGCGAGCAGTACTTC.

The chain employs TRBV10-3 and TRBJ2-1; 10 nucleotides agree with TRBD2. Unmatched junction bases numbered 15, after V lost 9 bases and J lost 10 bases. The CDR3 is 15 residues long. CDR1 is ENHRY and CDR2 is SYGVKD in the germline V gene. CDR3 DNA: TGTGCCATTGGGCCGGGGCTAGCGGGGGATAGGGAGCAGTTCTTC. Translation: CAIGPGLAGDREQFF.

The chain links TRBV12-5 to TRBJ2-7, with TRBD1 matching over 9 bases. The CDR3 is 13 amino acids. V shed 5 bases, J shed 7 bases, and the junction held 6 bases outside the gene matches. Germline V gene data show CDR1 as LGHNT and CDR2 as FRNRAP. This CDR3 reads CASGPGTGSEQYF. DNA of the CDR3: TGTGCTAGTGGTCCTGGGACAGGGAGTGAGCAGTACTTC.

J is TRBJ2-3 and V is TRBV19; D is undetermined. Germline V lookup: CDR1 LNHDA, CDR2 SQIVND (reference sequence). CDR3 length: 14 residues. The ends were cut back, 1 base at V and 0 bases at J, with 5 bases in the middle. CDR3 residues: CASSIAVSTDTQYF. The DNA for the CDR3 is TGTGCCAGTAGTATAGCGGTGAGCACAGATACGCAGTATTTT. The variable domain in full, with the rest retrieved from reference TRBV19 and TRBJ2-3, is DGGITQSPKYLFRKEGQNVTLSCEQNLNHDAMYWYRQDPGQGLRLIYYSQIVNDFQKGDIAEGYSVSREKKESFPLTVTSAQKNPTAFYLCASSIAVSTDTQYFGPGTRLTVL.

This rearrangement joins TRBV15 to TRBJ1-2; 9 bases fit TRBD1. Germline CDR1 reads LNHNV; CDR2 reads YYDKDF (reference sequence). This CDR3 spans 14 amino acids. The trim removed 3 bases at V and 4 bases at J, leaving 3 bases unmatched. The CDR3 is CATSRDRGGYGYTF. CDR3 in DNA: TGTGCCACCAGCAGGGACAGGGGAGGCTATGGCTACACCTTC. Full variable domain (missing parts from reference TRBV15 and TRBJ1-2): DAMVIQNPRYQVTQFGKPVTLSCSQTLNHNVMYWYQQKSSQAPKLLFHYYDKDFNNEADTPDNFQSRRPNTSFCFLDIRSPGLGDTAMYLCATSRDRGGYGYTFGSGTRLTVV.

V and J are TRBV3-1 (or the pseudogene TRBV3-2) and TRBJ1-2; 8 positions agree with TRBD1. The CDR3 spans 14 residues. J gave up 4 bases and V 4 bases, and 5 bases lay outside the gene matches. Germline CDR1 reads LGHDT; CDR2 reads YNNKEL (reference sequence). The DNA for the CDR3 is TGTGCCAGCAGCCTGCGGGACAGGTCCTATGGCTACACCTTC. As protein: CASSLRDRSYGYTF.

This clone appeared a few times. The chain has TRBV28 and TRBJ2-5, with D possibly matching TRBD2 (5 bases). Germline loops: CDR1 MDHEN, CDR2 SYDVKM. V dropped 4 bases and J dropped 2 bases, with 11 bases sitting between them. The CDR3 sequence is 14 residues long. CDR3 sequence: CASSSMTNQETQYF. The CDR3 DNA is TGTGCCAGCAGTTCTATGACTAATCAAGAGACCCAGTACTTC.

As concerns this clone: One end of the junction is discordant with germline, which a read error may explain. Additional DNA sequences in this sample encode the identical CDR3. This chain connects TRBV9 to TRBJ2-3; D may be TRBD2 (6 bases). The CDR3 contains 13 residues. Per germline, CDR1 SGDLS and CDR2 YYNGEE. CDR3 region: CASSATSRDTQYF. In DNA form, the CDR3 reads TGTGCCAGCAGTGCTACTAGCAGAGATACGCAGTATTTT.

This sequence joins TRBV25-1 and TRBJ1-6; D is uncertain. Germline assignment: CDR1 MGHDK and CDR2 SYGVNS. Trimming shortened V by 0 bases and J by 4 bases, and 7 bases separated the two germline ends. This CDR3 spans 15 amino acids. CDR3 bases: TGTGCCAGCAGTGAATATGGCGGGTATAATTCACCCCTCCACTTT. It codes for CASSEYGGYNSPLHF.

This chain uses TRBV7-2 with TRBJ2-5; TRBD1 matches at 12 bases. The V and J ends lost 5 bases and 5 bases, in that order; junction bases with no gene match: 15. This CDR3 region has 18 residues. Germline CDR1 SGHTA, CDR2 FQGNSA. In DNA, the CDR3 is TGTGCCAGCAGCAACATATGGGACAGGGGGCAAATTGGGGAGACCCAGTACTTC. It yields the protein CASSNIWDRGQIGETQYF.

The J gene is TRBJ1-2, the V gene TRBV4-3, with D possibly being TRBD1 (5 bases). Germline V lookup: CDR1 LGHNA, CDR2 YSLEER. V gave up 1 base and J gave up 4 bases, with 10 bases separating them. There are 14 residues in the CDR3. CDR3 nucleotide sequence: TGCGCCAGCAGCCAAGCCATAGGGGTCTATGGCTACACCTTC. As protein: CASSQAIGVYGYTF.